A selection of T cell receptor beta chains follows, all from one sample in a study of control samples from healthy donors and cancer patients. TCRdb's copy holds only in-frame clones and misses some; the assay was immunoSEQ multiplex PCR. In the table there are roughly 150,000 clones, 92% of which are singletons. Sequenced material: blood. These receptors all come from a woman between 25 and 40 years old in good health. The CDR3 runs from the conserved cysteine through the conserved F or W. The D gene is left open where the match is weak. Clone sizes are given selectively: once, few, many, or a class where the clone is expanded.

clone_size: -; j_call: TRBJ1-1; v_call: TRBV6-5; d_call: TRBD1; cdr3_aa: CASSYGWGTGVAFF; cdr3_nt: TGTGCCAGCAGTTACGGCTGGGGGACAGGGGTAGCTTTCTTT
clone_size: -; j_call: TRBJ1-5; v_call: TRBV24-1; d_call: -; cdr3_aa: CATSDGWQANQPQHF; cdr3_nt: TGTGCCACCAGTGATGGGTGGCAGGCAAATCAGCCCCAGCATTTT
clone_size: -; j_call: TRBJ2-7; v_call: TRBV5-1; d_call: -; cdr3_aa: CASSGDRAGTRPLVQYF; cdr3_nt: TGCGCCAGCAGCGGCGACAGGGCGGGGACTAGGCCTCTTGTGCAGTACTTC
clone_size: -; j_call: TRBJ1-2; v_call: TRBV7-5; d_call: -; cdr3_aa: CARSLATDHGYTF; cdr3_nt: TGTGCCAGAAGCTTAGCAACGGACCATGGCTACACCTTC
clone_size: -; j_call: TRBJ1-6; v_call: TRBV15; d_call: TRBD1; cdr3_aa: CATSRDRAGGAYSPLHF; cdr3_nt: TGTGCCACCAGCAGAGATCGGGCAGGGGGCGCGTATTCACCCCTCCACTTT
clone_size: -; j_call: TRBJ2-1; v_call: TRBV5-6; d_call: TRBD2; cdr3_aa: CASSLTSMGTFSYNEQFF; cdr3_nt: TGTGCCAGCAGCCTGACTAGCATGGGGACGTTCTCCTACAATGAGCAGTTCTTC
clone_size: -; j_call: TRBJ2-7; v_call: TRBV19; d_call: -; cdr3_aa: CASSSLDEQYF; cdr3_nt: TGTGCCAGTAGTTCTCTGGACGAGCAGTACTTC
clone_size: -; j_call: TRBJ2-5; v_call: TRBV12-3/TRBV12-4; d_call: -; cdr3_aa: CASSLTVQETQYF; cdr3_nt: TGTGCCAGCAGTTTAACAGTTCAAGAGACCCAGTACTTC
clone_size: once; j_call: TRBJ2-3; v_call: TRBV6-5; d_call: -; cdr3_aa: CASMGSTDTQYF; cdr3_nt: TGTGCCAGCATGGGAAGCACAGATACGCAGTATTTT
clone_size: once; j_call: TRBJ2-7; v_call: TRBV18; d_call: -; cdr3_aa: CASSPPGPSYEQYF; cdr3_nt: TGTGCCAGCTCACCGCCGGGACCGTCCTACGAGCAGTACTTC
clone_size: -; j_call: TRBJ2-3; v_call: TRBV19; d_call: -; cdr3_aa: CASSILPGGGTDTQYF; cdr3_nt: TGTGCCAGTAGTATTTTACCCGGGGGCGGCACAGATACGCAGTATTTT
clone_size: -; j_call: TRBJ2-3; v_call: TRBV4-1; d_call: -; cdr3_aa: CASSPSGATTEDTQYF; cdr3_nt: TGCGCCAGCAGCCCTTCTGGGGCCACCACAGAAGATACGCAGTATTTT
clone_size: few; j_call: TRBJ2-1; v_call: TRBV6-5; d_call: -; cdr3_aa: CASSYRGSGINEQFF; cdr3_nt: TGTGCCAGCAGTTACAGGGGTAGCGGTATAAATGAGCAGTTCTTC
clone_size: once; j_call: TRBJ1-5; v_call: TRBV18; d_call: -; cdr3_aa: CASSQSGASPQHF; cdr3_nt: TGTGCCAGCTCACAATCGGGGGCTTCGCCCCAGCATTTT
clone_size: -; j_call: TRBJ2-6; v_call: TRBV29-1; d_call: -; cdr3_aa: CSAESSGANVLTF; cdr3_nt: TGCAGCGCTGAAAGCTCTGGGGCCAACGTCCTGACTTTC
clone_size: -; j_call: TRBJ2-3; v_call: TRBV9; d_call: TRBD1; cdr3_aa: CASSAQGQGTQYF; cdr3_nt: TGTGCCAGCAGCGCCCAGGGACAGGGAACGCAGTATTTT
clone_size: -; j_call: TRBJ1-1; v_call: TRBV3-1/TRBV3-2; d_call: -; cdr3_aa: CASSQVEGRKAFF; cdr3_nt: TGTGCCAGCAGCCAAGTGGAGGGGCGCAAGGCTTTCTTT
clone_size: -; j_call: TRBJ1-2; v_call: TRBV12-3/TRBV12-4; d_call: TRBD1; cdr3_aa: CASRAGGDGYTF; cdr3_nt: TGTGCCAGCAGGGCAGGGGGCGACGGCTACACCTTC
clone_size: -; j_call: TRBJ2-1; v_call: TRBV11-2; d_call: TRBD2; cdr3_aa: CASIGTSGSTLLYNEQFF; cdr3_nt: TGTGCCAGCATAGGGACTAGCGGGAGTACCCTACTCTACAATGAGCAGTTCTTC
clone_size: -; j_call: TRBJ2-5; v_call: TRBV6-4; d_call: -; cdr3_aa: CASRGHQETQYF; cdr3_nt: TGTGCCAGCAGGGGACACCAAGAGACCCAGTACTTC
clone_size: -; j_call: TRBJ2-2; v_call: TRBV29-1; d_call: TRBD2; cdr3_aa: CSVRLAGGANTGELFF; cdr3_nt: TGCAGCGTTCGTCTAGCGGGAGGCGCGAACACCGGGGAGCTGTTTTTT
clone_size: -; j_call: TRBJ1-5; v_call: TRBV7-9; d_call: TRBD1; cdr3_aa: CASSADRDVISNQPQHF; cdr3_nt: TGTGCCAGCAGCGCGGACAGGGACGTTATTAGCAATCAGCCCCAGCATTTT
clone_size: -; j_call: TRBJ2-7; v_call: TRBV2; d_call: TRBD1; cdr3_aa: CASSASRGTGNYEQYF; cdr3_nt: TGTGCCAGCAGTGCCTCACGCGGGACAGGAAACTACGAGCAGTACTTC
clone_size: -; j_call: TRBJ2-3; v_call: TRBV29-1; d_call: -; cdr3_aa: CSVEDLRDGASTDTQYF; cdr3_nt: TGCAGCGTTGAAGATCTTCGTGACGGAGCTAGCACAGATACGCAGTATTTT
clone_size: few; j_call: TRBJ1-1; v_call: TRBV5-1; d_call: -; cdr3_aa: CASQPGGANTEAFF; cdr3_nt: TGCGCCAGCCAGCCGGGGGGCGCAAACACTGAAGCTTTCTTT
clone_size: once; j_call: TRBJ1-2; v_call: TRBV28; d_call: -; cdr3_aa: CASSLSGWGTVGGYTF; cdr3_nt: TGTGCCAGCAGTTTATCCGGCTGGGGGACTGTTGGTGGCTACACCTTC
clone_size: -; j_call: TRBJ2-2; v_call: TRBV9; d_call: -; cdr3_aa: CASSRTSNGELFF; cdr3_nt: TGTGCCAGCAGCCGGACGTCCAACGGGGAGCTGTTTTTT
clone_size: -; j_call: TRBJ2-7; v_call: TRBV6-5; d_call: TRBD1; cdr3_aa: CAAGDSTREQYF; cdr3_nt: TGTGCCGCCGGGGACAGCACGCGGGAGCAGTACTTC
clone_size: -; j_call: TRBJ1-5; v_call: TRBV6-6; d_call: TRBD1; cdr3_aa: CASRNGQDNQPQHF; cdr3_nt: TGTGCCAGCAGAAATGGACAGGACAATCAGCCCCAGCATTTT
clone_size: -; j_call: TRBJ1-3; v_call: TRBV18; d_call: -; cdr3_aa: CASSPRDGSGNTIYF; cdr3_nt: TGTGCCAGCTCACCCCGGGACGGATCTGGAAACACCATATATTTT
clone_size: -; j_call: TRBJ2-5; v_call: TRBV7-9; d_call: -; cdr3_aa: CASSSRTEQETQYF; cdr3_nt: TGTGCCAGCAGCTCGAGGACTGAGCAAGAGACCCAGTACTTC
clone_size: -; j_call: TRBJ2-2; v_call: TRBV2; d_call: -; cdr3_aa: CASGTGELFF; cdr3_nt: TGTGCCAGCGGTACCGGGGAGCTGTTTTTT
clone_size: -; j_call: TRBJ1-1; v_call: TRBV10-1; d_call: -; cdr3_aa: CASSESREGAEAFF; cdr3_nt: TGCGCCAGCAGTGAGTCACGGGAGGGCGCTGAAGCTTTCTTT
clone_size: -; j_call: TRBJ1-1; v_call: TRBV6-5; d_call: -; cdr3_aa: CASTRTGMNTEAFF; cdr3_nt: TGTGCCAGCACCCGGACGGGTATGAACACTGAAGCTTTCTTT
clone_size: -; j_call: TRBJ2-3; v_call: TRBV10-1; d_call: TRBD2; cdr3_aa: CASSESLAGVTDTQYF; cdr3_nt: TGCGCCAGCAGTGAGTCTTTAGCGGGAGTCACAGATACGCAGTATTTT
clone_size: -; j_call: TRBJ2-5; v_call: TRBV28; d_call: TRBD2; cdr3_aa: CASTGGRAETQYF; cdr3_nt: TGTGCCAGCACGGGGGGGAGGGCGGAGACCCAGTACTTC
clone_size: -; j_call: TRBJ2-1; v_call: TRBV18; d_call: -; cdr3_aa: CASSRLDGGSYNEQFF; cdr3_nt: TGTGCCAGCTCACGCCTTGATGGGGGCTCCTACAATGAGCAGTTCTTC
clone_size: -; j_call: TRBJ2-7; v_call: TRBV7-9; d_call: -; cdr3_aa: CASSLDGPGEQYF; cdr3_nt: TGTGCCAGCAGCTTAGATGGCCCAGGCGAGCAGTACTTC
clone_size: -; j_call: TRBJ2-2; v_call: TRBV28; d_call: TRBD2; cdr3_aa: CASSFLVAGGTGELFF; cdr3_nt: TGTGCCAGCAGTTTTTTAGTAGCGGGAGGAACCGGGGAGCTGTTTTTT
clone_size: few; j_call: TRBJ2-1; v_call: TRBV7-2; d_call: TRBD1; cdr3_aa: CASSSGTGRDEQFF; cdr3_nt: TGTGCCAGCAGCTCCGGGACAGGGAGGGATGAGCAGTTCTTC
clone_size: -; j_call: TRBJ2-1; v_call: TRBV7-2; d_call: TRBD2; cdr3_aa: CASSLVGSGSKNEQFF; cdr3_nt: TGTGCCAGCAGCTTAGTGGGTAGCGGGAGTAAGAATGAGCAGTTCTTC
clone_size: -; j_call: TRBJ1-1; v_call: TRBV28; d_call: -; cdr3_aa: CASSEDRGRSTEAFF; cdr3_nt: TGTGCCAGCAGCGAGGACCGGGGGCGGAGCACTGAAGCTTTCTTT
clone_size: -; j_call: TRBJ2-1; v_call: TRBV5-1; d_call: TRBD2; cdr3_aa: CASSLVAGGYNEQFF; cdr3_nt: TGCGCCAGCAGCTTGGTAGCGGGAGGGTACAATGAGCAGTTCTTC
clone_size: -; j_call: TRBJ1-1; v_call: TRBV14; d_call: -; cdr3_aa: CASRKWEDTEAFF; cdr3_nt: TGTGCCAGCAGGAAATGGGAGGACACTGAAGCTTTCTTT
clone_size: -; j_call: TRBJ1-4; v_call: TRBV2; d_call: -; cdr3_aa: CASSERGLGEKLFF; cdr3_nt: TGTGCCAGCAGTGAAAGGGGGTTAGGTGAAAAACTGTTTTTT
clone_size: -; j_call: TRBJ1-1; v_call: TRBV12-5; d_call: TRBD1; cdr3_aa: CASVSDRADTEAFF; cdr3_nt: TGTGCTAGTGTCTCCGACAGGGCTGACACTGAAGCTTTCTTT
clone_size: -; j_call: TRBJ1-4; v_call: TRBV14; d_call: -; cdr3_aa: CASSQDIDGDNDNEKLFF; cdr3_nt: TGTGCCAGCAGCCAAGATATAGATGGGGACAACGATAATGAAAAACTGTTTTTT
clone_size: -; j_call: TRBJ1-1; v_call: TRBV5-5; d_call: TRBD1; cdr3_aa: CASSLGDRANTEAFF; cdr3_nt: TGTGCCAGCAGCTTGGGGGACAGGGCGAACACTGAAGCTTTCTTT
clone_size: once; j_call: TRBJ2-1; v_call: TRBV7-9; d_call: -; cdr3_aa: CASSLVGPGYEQFF; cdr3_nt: TGTGCCAGCAGCTTAGTGGGCCCAGGGTATGAGCAGTTCTTC
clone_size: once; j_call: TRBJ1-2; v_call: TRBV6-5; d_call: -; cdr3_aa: CASSHASPYGYTF; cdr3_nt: TGTGCCAGCAGTCACGCCAGTCCGTATGGCTACACCTTC
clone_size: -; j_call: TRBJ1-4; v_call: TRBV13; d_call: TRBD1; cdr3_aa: CASSNMDRGVEKLFF; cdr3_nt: TGTGCCAGCAGCAATATGGACAGGGGAGTCGAAAAACTGTTTTTT
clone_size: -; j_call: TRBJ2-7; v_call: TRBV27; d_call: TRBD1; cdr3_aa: CASSTIRQGYEQYF; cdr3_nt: TGTGCCAGCAGTACCATCAGACAGGGCTACGAGCAGTACTTC
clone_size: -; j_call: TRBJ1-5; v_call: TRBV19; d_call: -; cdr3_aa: CASSMGGGSNQPQHF; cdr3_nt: TGTGCCAGTAGTATGGGGGGGGGAAGCAATCAGCCCCAGCATTTT
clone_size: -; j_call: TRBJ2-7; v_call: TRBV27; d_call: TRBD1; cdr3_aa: CASSLGRTGVGYEQYF; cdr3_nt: TGTGCCAGCAGCCTAGGCCGGACAGGGGTTGGGTACGAGCAGTACTTC
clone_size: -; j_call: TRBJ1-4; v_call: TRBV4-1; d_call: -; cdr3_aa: CASSQVLGSHTNEKLFF; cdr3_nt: TGCGCCAGCAGCCAAGTGCTGGGGTCCCACACTAATGAAAAACTGTTTTTT
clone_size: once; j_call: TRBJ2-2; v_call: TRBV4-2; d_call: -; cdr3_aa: CASSQDRNTGELFF; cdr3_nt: TGTGCCAGCAGCCAAGATCGGAACACCGGGGAGCTGTTTTTT
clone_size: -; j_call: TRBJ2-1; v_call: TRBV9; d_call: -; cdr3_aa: CASSAPPVGYYNEQFF; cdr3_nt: TGTGCCAGCAGCGCCCCCCCGGTGGGTTACTACAATGAGCAGTTCTTC
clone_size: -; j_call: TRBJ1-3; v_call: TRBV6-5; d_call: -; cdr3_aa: CASTPPQTSGNTIYF; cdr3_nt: TGTGCCAGCACCCCGCCTCAGACCTCTGGAAACACCATATATTTT
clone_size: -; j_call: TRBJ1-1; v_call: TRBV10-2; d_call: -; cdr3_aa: CASSEAGTVGAFF; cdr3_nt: TGCGCCAGCAGTGAAGCGGGGACGGTTGGAGCTTTCTTT